These 15 T cell receptor beta chains were all obtained from the same sample, sequenced in a study of T cells after yellow fever vaccination. A single record per CDR3 protein comes from TCRdb applying MiXCR to the 5' RACE reads. The table has fewer than 150,000 distinct CDR3 sequences, more than 6% seen once. The starting material was CD4+ T cells sorted from PBMCs, obtained 5 days after the yellow fever booster vaccination. These receptor sequences come from a man aged 25-45 years who received the YFV17D yellow fever vaccine.

This clonotype was seen at least ten times. The genes are TRBV20-1 and TRBJ2-7, with D possibly being TRBD2 (6 bases). This CDR3 is 14 amino acids long. V was trimmed by 4 bases and J by 4 bases, leaving 17 bases between them. Germline V gene lookup returns CDR1 DFQATT and CDR2 SNEGSKA (reference sequence). Here the CDR3 reads CSAIIGGRIYEQYF. Written as DNA, the CDR3 is TGCAGTGCTATCATCGGGGGACGTATATACGAGCAGTACTTC.

The table lists this clonotype with many counts. The rearrangement joins TRBV7-9 to TRBJ1-3; D gene ambiguous. V lost 0 bases, J lost 3 bases, and 6 bases lay in between. The germline gives CDR1 SEHNR, CDR2 FQNEAQ (reference sequence). This CDR3 contains 14 residues. CDR3 loop: CASSLAGDGNTIYF. In DNA, the CDR3 is TGTGCCAGCAGCTTAGCTGGAGATGGAAACACCATATATTTT. Full variable domain (remainder filled in from reference TRBV7-9 and TRBJ1-3): DTGVSQNPRHKITKRGQNVTFRCDPISEHNRLYWYRQTLGQGPEFLTYFQNEAQLEKSRLLSDRFSAERPKGSFSTLEIQRTEQGDSAMYLCASSLAGDGNTIYFGEGSWLTVV.

This clonotype was detected ten times or more. This chain links TRBV20-1 with TRBJ2-5; 7 positions agree with TRBD2. The CDR3 contains 12 residues. Looked up from germline, CDR1 is DFQATT and CDR2 is SNEGSKA (reference sequence). V trimming: 4 bases; J trimming: 2 bases; junction bases outside the gene matches: 1. This CDR3 reads CSATSGQETQYF. The CDR3 DNA follows: TGCAGTGCTACTAGCGGTCAAGAGACCCAGTACTTC.

There are many counts of this clonotype. The gene calls are TRBV5-1 and TRBJ2-7; D is unclear. The germline V gene encodes CDR1 SGHRS and CDR2 YFSETQ. This CDR3 comprises 14 residues. Trimming removed 4 bases from V and 0 bases from J, with 11 bases in between. The CDR3 loop is CASSPTRSSYEQYF. In DNA, the CDR3 is TGCGCCAGCAGCCCTACACGGAGCTCCTACGAGCAGTACTTC. Complete variable domain (other parts from reference TRBV5-1 and TRBJ2-7): KAGVTQTPRYLIKTRGQQVTLSCSPISGHRSVSWYQQTPGQGLQFLFEYFSETQRNKGNFPGRFSGRQFSNSRSEMNVSTLELGDSALYLCASSPTRSSYEQYFGPGTRLTVT.

This clonotype has ten or more counts. This chain connects TRBV29-1 to TRBJ2-1; TRBD2 aligns across 10 bases. Trimming took 6 bases from V and 12 from J; bases not matched to a gene: 5. From germline, CDR1 is SQVTM and CDR2 ANQGSEA. This CDR3 region has 11 residues. The CDR3 DNA reads as TGCAGCGTCGGACTAGCGGATGGGCAGTTCTTC. Amino acid sequence: CSVGLADGQFF.

This clonotype was detected only a few times. This chain joins TRBV5-1 and TRBJ2-2, with D possibly matching TRBD2 (5 bases). The V end lost 5 bases, the J end lost 0 bases, and 14 bases lay between the germline ends. Per germline, CDR1 SGHRS and CDR2 YFSETQ. The CDR3 consists of 16 residues. CDR3 nucleotide sequence: TGCGCCAGCAGATACAGCGGCAGAGCGAACACCGGGGAGCTGTTTTTT. Protein: CASRYSGRANTGELFF.

This clonotype was found many times. CDR3 nucleotides: TGCGCCAGCAGCTTGGCCAGAGAGGAAGAGACCCAGTACTTC. Encoded protein: CASSLAREEETQYF. This chain connects TRBV5-1 to TRBJ2-5, with D hard to call. This CDR3 is 14 amino acids long. Trimming took off 0 bases at V and 3 bases at J, with 9 bases between the two ends. Germline V CDR1 and CDR2: SGHRS, YFSETQ.

This clonotype has a count of ten or more. The junction does not match germline at one end; this may be a read error. The chain carries TRBV18 and TRBJ2-1; maybe TRBD2 (5 bases). Germline V lookup: CDR1 KGHSH, CDR2 LQKENI. The CDR3 consists of 13 residues. As DNA, the CDR3 is TGTGCCAGCTCACCAGGACTCCTTGTTGGTCCAAACTTC. Its translation is CASSPGLLVGPNF.

This clonotype has just a few counts. The chain uses TRBV5-8 and TRBJ2-7; a possible D gene is TRBD2 (6 bases). Germline CDR1 is SGHTS and CDR2 is YDEGEE. The V gene lost 4 bases and the J gene lost 4 bases, with 15 bases spanning the gap. This CDR3 has 14 amino acids. The CDR3 loop is CASSRGTDTYEQYF. CDR3 DNA sequence: TGTGCCAGCAGCCGCGGGACGGATACATACGAGCAGTACTTC.

This clonotype was seen many times. This chain links TRBV4-3 with TRBJ2-7, with D hard to call. V lost 4 bases, J lost 4 bases, and 11 bases lay in between. The CDR3 is 13 residues long. The germline gives CDR1 LGHNA, CDR2 YSLEER. Here the CDR3 reads CASSRSLGYEQYF. CDR3 in DNA: TGCGCCAGCAGCCGAAGTTTGGGGTACGAGCAGTACTTC.

The chain employs TRBV7-2 and TRBJ2-5; tentatively, D is TRBD1 (6 bases). From germline, CDR1 is SGHTA and CDR2 FQGNSA. The V end lost 5 bases, the J end lost 6 bases, and 16 bases lay between the germline ends. The CDR3 is 14 residues long. The CDR3 is CASSPQGRAQTQYF. The CDR3 DNA is TGTGCCAGCAGCCCACAGGGAAGGGCGCAGACCCAGTACTTC. The full variable domain, in which reference TRBV7-2 and TRBJ2-5 provide the parts outside the CDR3, is GAGVSQSPSNKVTEKGKDVELRCDPISGHTALYWYRQSLGQGLEFLIYFQGNSAPDKSGLPSDRFSAERTGGSVSTLTIQRTQQEDSAVYLCASSPQGRAQTQYFGPGTRLLVL.

This clonotype was observed many times. The V and J genes are TRBV11-2 and TRBJ1-6; 7 bases fit TRBD1. The CDR3 runs 15 residues. V dropped 2 bases and J dropped 13; count of bases not matched to a gene: 11. Germline values: CDR1 SGHAT, CDR2 FQNNGV. The CDR3 sequence: CASSLSTGPRVPLHF. CDR3 DNA sequence: TGTGCCAGCAGCTTATCGACAGGGCCAAGGGTTCCCCTCCACTTT.

This clonotype was recorded many times. The V and J genes are TRBV6-1 and TRBJ2-3; maybe TRBD1 (5 bases). With 0 bases removed from V and 12 bases from J, the gap between germline ends came to 16 bases. The germline V gene has CDR1 MNHNS and CDR2 SASEGT. There are 14 residues in the CDR3. The CDR3 nucleotides are TGTGCCAGCAGTGAAGCGTACAGGACCAGATCTCAGTATTTT. It encodes CASSEAYRTRSQYF.

Ten or more counts support this clonotype. The chain has TRBV3-1 and TRBJ2-5, with D hard to call. This CDR3 contains 12 residues. Germline lookup yields CDR1 LGHDT and CDR2 YNNKEL (reference sequence). Trimming left V 4 bases short and J 3 bases short, with 6 bases between. CDR3 bases: TGTGCCAGCAGCCGCAACGAAGAGACCCAGTACTTC. As protein: CASSRNEETQYF.

This clonotype has ten or more counts. The chain joins TRBV7-9 to TRBJ2-3; 8 positions match TRBD2. In germline, CDR1 is SEHNR, CDR2 FQNEAQ (reference sequence). After removal of 2 bases from V and 2 bases from J, the junction contained 9 bases not matched to a gene. The CDR3 runs to 17 residues. The CDR3 region is CASSLSGGRRVTDTQYF. In DNA form, the CDR3 reads TGTGCCAGCAGCTTATCGGGGGGGCGACGGGTCACAGATACGCAGTATTTT.